The 28 T cell receptor beta chains in this list originate from one sample, sequenced in a study of graft-versus-host responses after intestinal transplantation (dated by TCRdb to about 2021). The time point label, read with the paper, signifies: cells obtained before transplantation from donor or recipient. Which antigens these TCRs recognize remains unknown. The protocol used for the library was the immunoSEQ multiplex PCR assay. The table was pulled from immuneACCESS by TCRdb, which kept in-frame rearrangements only. Such tables lose some clones; where checked, under half of the loss comes from unresolved V genes, and the rest has no known cause. This sample has 90,000 to 150,000 clones in its table, and 90% to 95% of those were observed once. Clones ranked in the top ten supply 3% to 4% of the sample. This material consisted of unstimulated CD8+ T cells sorted from spleen or lymph node cells, taken before intestinal transplant. Source of these receptors: a human donor who received an intestinal transplant.

About this clone itself: The junction and the germline gene differ at one end; a read error may be behind it. The identical CDR3 is also encoded by other nucleotide sequences in the sample. The chain joins TRBV5-1 to TRBJ2-2; tentatively, D is TRBD1 or TRBD2 (5 bases each). The germline gives CDR1 SGHRS, CDR2 YFSETQ. This CDR3 region has 13 residues. CDR3 bases: TGCGCCAGCAGCTTGGCCGGGACCGGGGAGCTGTTCTTT. Translating gives CASSLAGTGELFF.

This chain links TRBV11-2 with TRBJ2-1; D gene unclear. V was shortened by 5 bases and J by 0 bases, with 8 bases between the two germline ends. Germline lookup yields CDR1 SGHAT and CDR2 FQNNGV. The CDR3 length is 14 residues. The CDR3 loop is CASSALGSYNEQFF. CDR3 sequence (DNA): TGTGCCAGCAGCGCCCTCGGCTCCTACAATGAGCAGTTCTTC.

This sequence joins TRBV4-1 and TRBJ1-1; a weak D match, TRBD1 (6 bases). CDR1 and CDR2 from the germline V gene are MGHRA and YSYEKL. V was clipped by 4 bases and J by 5 bases, with 8 bases between them. This CDR3 has 12 amino acids. For the CDR3, the DNA is TGCGCCAGCAGCCGAACAGGGACTGAAGCTTTCTTT. Its protein is CASSRTGTEAFF.

The chain employs TRBV28 and TRBJ2-1, with TRBD2 matching over 9 bases. This CDR3 contains 15 residues. The germline gives CDR1 MDHEN, CDR2 SYDVKM. V was pared by 6 bases and J by 0 bases, with 3 bases of the junction left unmatched. CDR3 protein: CASSISGSSYNEQFF. The CDR3 DNA reads as TGTGCCAGCAGCATTAGCGGGAGCTCCTACAATGAGCAGTTCTTC.

The table lists this clone with a count of one. V and J are TRBV28 and TRBJ1-5; D is undetermined. The CDR3 loop spans 13 amino acids. CDR1 MDHEN and CDR2 SYDVKM come from the germline V gene. V was clipped by 5 bases and J by 0 bases, with 5 bases between them. The CDR3 sequence is CASSGYSNQPQHF. CDR3 nucleotides: TGTGCCAGCAGTGGGTATAGCAATCAGCCCCAGCATTTT.

The V gene is TRBV9, the J gene TRBJ2-1; 16 positions match TRBD2. After removal of 4 bases from V and 7 bases from J, the junction contained 17 bases not matched to a gene. The CDR3 contains 20 residues. The V gene's germline CDR1 is SGDLS and CDR2 YYNGEE. DNA of the CDR3: TGTGCCAGCAGCTCCCGAGGCGAGGGACTAGCGGGAGGGCCGGGGAATGAGCAGTTCTTC. It is translated as CASSSRGEGLAGGPGNEQFF.

There are a few counts of this clone. The genes are TRBV6-5 and TRBJ1-3; D perhaps matches TRBD1 (5 bases). Deletions cut 2 bases from V and 4 bases from J, with 12 bases between. CDR1 and CDR2 (germline): MNHEY, SVGAGI. The CDR3 extends over 15 amino acids. The CDR3 spells CASSYVTGPGNTIYF. The CDR3 nucleotides read TGTGCCAGCAGTTACGTGACGGGGCCCGGAAACACCATATATTTT.

A note on this clone: The identical CDR3 is also encoded by other nucleotide sequences in the sample. The genes are TRBV5-1 and TRBJ2-1; D might be TRBD2 (6 bases). Germline loops: CDR1 SGHRS, CDR2 YFSETQ. This CDR3 contains 14 residues. The V end lost 0 bases, the J end lost 9 bases, and 13 bases lay between the germline ends. The chain's CDR3 is CASSLVASAGEQFF. CDR3 DNA: TGCGCCAGCAGCTTGGTAGCTAGCGCGGGTGAGCAGTTCTTC. Combining the CDR3 with reference TRBV5-1 and TRBJ2-1 gives the whole variable domain KAGVTQTPRYLIKTRGQQVTLSCSPISGHRSVSWYQQTPGQGLQFLFEYFSETQRNKGNFPGRFSGRQFSNSRSEMNVSTLELGDSALYLCASSLVASAGEQFFGPGTRLTVL.

The chain carries TRBV4-1 and TRBJ2-3, with D possibly being TRBD2 (5 bases). Trimming shortened V by 1 base and J by 4 bases, and 18 bases separated the two germline ends. This CDR3 has 17 amino acids. Germline V lookup: CDR1 MGHRA, CDR2 YSYEKL. The CDR3 DNA reads as TGCGCCAGCAGCCAAGGGGCCGGGGTGGACGTCGCAGATACGCAGTATTTT. It translates to CASSQGAGVDVADTQYF.

This chain links TRBV27 with TRBJ2-1, with D possibly being TRBD2 (6 bases). V shed 0 bases and J shed 2 bases, with 17 bases lying between them. Germline V gives CDR1 MNHEY, CDR2 SMNVEV (reference sequence). The CDR3 length is 18 residues. The CDR3 coding sequence is TGTGCCAGCAGTTTATCACCGGCCGGAGGGAGCGCCTACAATGAGCAGTTCTTC. Translating it yields CASSLSPAGGSAYNEQFF.

This rearrangement joins TRBV10-3 to TRBJ1-2, with D unresolved. CDR1 and CDR2 from the germline V gene are ENHRY and SYGVKD. This CDR3 region has 15 residues. V was clipped by 0 bases and J by 2 bases, with 10 bases between them. The CDR3 DNA follows: TGTGCCATCAGTGAGTCGTCCGGGCCCAACTATGGCTACACCTTC. Residues: CAISESSGPNYGYTF.

The V call is TRBV28, the J call TRBJ1-1, with D possibly matching TRBD1 (5 bases). Germline V gene data show CDR1 as MDHEN and CDR2 as SYDVKM. Trimming removed 7 bases at V and 3 bases at J, with 18 bases between. This CDR3 has 15 amino acids. The CDR3 DNA reads as TGTGCCAGCACGGGGGGGAGTCTACTACACACTGAAGCTTTCTTT. Encoded protein: CASTGGSLLHTEAFF.

The table lists this clone with a count of one. The chain has TRBV19 and TRBJ2-7; TRBD2 matches 10 bases. The junction had 4 bases not matched to a gene; V was cut back by 2 bases and J by 3 bases. The germline V gene encodes CDR1 LNHDA and CDR2 SQIVND (reference sequence). This CDR3 is 15 amino acids long. The CDR3 region has the DNA TGTGCCAGTAGTATATTACTAGCGGGAAACTACGAGCAGTACTTC. Its translation is CASSILLAGNYEQYF.

In this sample, this clone turned up once. This chain uses TRBV6-1 with TRBJ1-3; tentative D call: TRBD1 (5 bases). V lost 0 bases and J 4 bases, leaving 10 bases between the germline ends. CDR1 and CDR2 (germline): MNHNS, SASEGT. This CDR3 spans 15 amino acids. CDR3 amino acids: CASSEASGTGNTIYF. DNA of the CDR3: TGTGCCAGCAGTGAAGCTTCAGGGACGGGAAACACCATATATTTT.

In its sample, this clone was seen once. The V and J genes are TRBV10-3 and TRBJ2-7; 7 bases line up with TRBD1. The CDR3 covers 15 residues. The V gene's germline CDR1 is ENHRY and CDR2 SYGVKD. The V and J ends lost 2 bases and 5 bases, in that order; junction bases with no gene match: 9. The DNA of the CDR3 is TGTGCCATCAGTGAGGACAGGGCCCCCCCTCACGAGCAGTACTTC. Its protein is CAISEDRAPPHEQYF.

This chain links TRBV29-1 with TRBJ1-2, with D maybe TRBD1 (6 bases). Germline V gene data show CDR1 as SQVTM and CDR2 as ANQGSEA. With 4 bases removed from V and 3 bases from J, the gap between germline ends came to 9 bases. This CDR3 region has 12 residues. CDR3 residues: CSVAGVHYGYTF. The CDR3 DNA is TGCAGCGTTGCAGGGGTTCACTATGGCTACACCTTC.

This clone appeared a single time. The V call is TRBV5-4, the J call TRBJ2-7; a possible D gene is TRBD2 (6 bases). The V end was cut by 4 bases, the J end by 7 bases, with 18 bases between. Germline assignment: CDR1 SGHNT and CDR2 YYREEE (reference sequence). The CDR3 runs 14 residues. The CDR3 DNA follows: TGTGCCAGCAGCCTAGGGACTCTTTTGGAAGAGCAGTACTTC. As protein: CASSLGTLLEEQYF.

The chain is built from TRBV4-1 and TRBJ1-5; D might be TRBD1 (5 bases). Germline CDR1 is MGHRA and CDR2 is YSYEKL. The CDR3 consists of 14 residues. V shed 1 base and J shed 6 bases, with 10 bases lying between them. The CDR3, as DNA: TGCGCCAGCAGCCAAGCTTCACAGGTTCAGCCCCAGCATTTT. Translation gives CASSQASQVQPQHF.

The sample holds a few counts of this clone. The chain couples TRBV7-9 to TRBJ1-1, with D perhaps TRBD1 (5 bases). Germline CDR1 SEHNR, CDR2 FQNEAQ (reference sequence). The CDR3 consists of 12 residues. The V gene lost 5 bases and the J gene lost 7 bases, with 11 bases spanning the gap. The CDR3 loop reads CASSPGRLEAFF. CDR3 in DNA: TGTGCCAGCAGCCCGGGACGGCTTGAAGCTTTCTTT.

This clone was observed a single time. The chain links TRBV27 to TRBJ2-3, with TRBD2 identical over 7 bases. The J segment lost 1 base and the V segment lost 6 bases, leaving 22 bases of the junction unmatched. This CDR3 contains 20 residues. Germline CDR1 reads MNHEY; CDR2 reads SMNVEV (reference sequence). The CDR3 sequence is CASRYRGQLAVLRGTDTQYF. CDR3 nucleotides: TGTGCCAGCAGGTACCGGGGTCAGCTAGCGGTACTAAGGGGCACAGATACGCAGTATTTT.

The genes are TRBV7-2 and TRBJ2-2, with TRBD1 matching 8 bases. After removal of 5 bases from V and 1 base from J, the junction contained 6 bases not matched to a gene. The CDR3 contains 16 residues. CDR1 is SGHTA, CDR2 FQGNSA, per germline. The CDR3: CASSTLDRVNTGELFF. The CDR3 coding sequence is TGTGCCAGCAGCACCCTGGACAGGGTGAACACCGGGGAGCTGTTTTTT.

The chain is built from TRBV5-1 and TRBJ2-7; no clear D. The CDR3 covers 15 residues. Germline V CDR1 and CDR2: SGHRS, YFSETQ. With 4 bases removed from V and 3 bases from J, the gap between germline ends came to 17 bases. The CDR3 DNA sequence: TGCGCCAGCAGCATTGAGACACCCGACTTCTACGAGCAGTACTTC. Its translation is CASSIETPDFYEQYF.

The V and J genes are TRBV28 and TRBJ2-7, with TRBD2 identical over 10 bases. Trimming took 0 bases from V and 2 from J; bases not matched to a gene: 7. The CDR3 is 17 amino acids. In germline, CDR1 is MDHEN, CDR2 SYDVKM. CDR3 sequence reads: CASSLWLAGANPYEQYF. In nucleotides, the CDR3 is TGTGCCAGCAGTTTATGGCTAGCGGGAGCTAACCCCTACGAGCAGTACTTC.

The J gene is TRBJ2-1, the V gene TRBV27, with D possibly being TRBD2 (5 bases). The CDR3 length is 14 residues. Per germline, CDR1 MNHEY and CDR2 SMNVEV (reference sequence). Deletions cut 6 bases from V and 0 bases from J, with 9 bases between. The CDR3 nucleotides read TGTGCCAGCAGCCAGCGGAGCTCCTACAATGAGCAGTTCTTC. It specifies CASSQRSSYNEQFF.

This clone was detected once. This rearrangement joins TRBV28 to TRBJ2-5, with D possibly TRBD2 on 5 matching bases. Per the germline V gene, CDR1 is MDHEN and CDR2 is SYDVKM. The CDR3 runs to 14 residues. Between the trimmed V and J ends, which lost 10 bases and 6 bases, there was a span of 21 bases. Here the CDR3 DNA reads TGTGCCATCTCCGGTTTGGGGAGTTCCAAGACCCAGTACTTC. This codes for CAISGLGSSKTQYF.

J is TRBJ2-3 and V is TRBV30, with D unclear. CDR3 length equals 14 residues. V dropped 1 base and J dropped 2 bases, with 10 bases sitting between them. Germline CDR1 GTSNPN, CDR2 SVGIG (reference sequence). CDR3 residues: CAWSDGLYTDTQYF. Written as DNA, the CDR3 is TGTGCCTGGAGTGACGGTTTGTACACAGATACGCAGTATTTT.

This chain joins TRBV7-2 and TRBJ2-7; D ambiguous. V lost 1 base to trimming and J lost 2 bases, with 12 bases between them. This CDR3 has 15 residues. Germline V gives CDR1 SGHTA, CDR2 FQGNSA. Here the CDR3 reads CASSLVPGRTYEQYF. The DNA of the CDR3 is TGTGCCAGCAGCTTAGTGCCCGGACGGACCTACGAGCAGTACTTC.

This chain uses TRBV5-1 with TRBJ1-5; a weak D match, TRBD1 (6 bases). The CDR3 spans 17 residues. V lost 1 base and J lost 8, with 22 bases in between. Germline CDR1 is SGHRS and CDR2 is YFSETQ. The CDR3, as DNA: TGCGCCAGCAGCTTGTCCTCAGTGTGGCAGGGGCAGAAGCCCCAGCATTTT. Its translation: CASSLSSVWQGQKPQHF.